These 10 T cell receptor beta chains share one sample of origin, sequenced in a study of technical replicates of blood from a few donors. Repertoires were generated with immunoSEQ multiplex PCR, while TCRdb's copy carries only in-frame clones and drops some. Counted here are fewer than 100,000 clones, about 95% occurring once; the ten biggest clones make up about 0.3%. Sequencing was done on a sample of T cells isolated from PBMCs. These receptors were collected from a human donor in good health.

V and J are TRBV5-1 and TRBJ2-1, with TRBD2 matching 7 bases. Germline V gene lookup returns CDR1 SGHRS and CDR2 YFSETQ. The J segment lost 13 bases and the V segment lost 2 bases, leaving 9 bases of the junction unmatched. CDR3 length equals 13 residues. The CDR3 loop is CASSFGTKGFQFF. The CDR3 coding sequence is TGCGCCAGCAGCTTCGGGACTAAGGGGTTTCAGTTCTTC.

This chain connects TRBV5-6 to TRBJ2-2; D uncertain. Trimming removed 0 bases at V and 4 bases at J, with 13 bases between. CDR1 and CDR2 (germline): SGHDT, YYEEEE. The CDR3 loop spans 16 amino acids. The CDR3 DNA follows: TGTGCCAGCAGCTTGGGACAATTTCTTTCCACCGGGGAGCTGTTTTTT. It translates to CASSLGQFLSTGELFF.

The rearrangement uses TRBV6-5 and TRBJ2-1, with 8 bases matching TRBD2. CDR1 is MNHEY, CDR2 SVGAGI, per germline. The CDR3 consists of 14 residues. The junction had 2 bases not matched to a gene; V was cut back by 1 base and J by 6 bases. The DNA of the CDR3 is TGTGCCAGCAGTTACTTCGGGAGGGCCAATGAGCAGTTCTTC. This gives the protein CASSYFGRANEQFF.

This chain links TRBV19 with TRBJ2-5, with D maybe TRBD2 (5 bases). The CDR3 is 11 amino acids. Trimming removed 6 bases at V and 5 bases at J, with 7 bases between. Looked up from germline, CDR1 is LNHDA and CDR2 is SQIVND (reference sequence). The CDR3 nucleotides read TGTGCCAGTAGGTGGGAGGAGACCCAGTACTTC. It codes for CASRWEETQYF. The full variable domain, rest sourced from reference TRBV19 and TRBJ2-5, is DGGITQSPKYLFRKEGQNVTLSCEQNLNHDAMYWYRQDPGQGLRLIYYSQIVNDFQKGDIAEGYSVSREKKESFPLTVTSAQKNPTAFYLCASRWEETQYFGPGTRLLVL.

This sequence joins TRBV6-5 and TRBJ2-7; D may be TRBD2 (6 bases). The CDR3 is 14 amino acids. The V gene's germline CDR1 is MNHEY and CDR2 SVGAGI. V was pared by 8 bases and J by 5 bases, with 19 bases between. In DNA, the CDR3 is TGTGCCAGCCGTACGTGGCGGACTAACGACGAGCAGTACTTC. It encodes CASRTWRTNDEQYF.

The chain links TRBV28 to TRBJ2-3; the match to TRBD2 covers 9 bases. Germline-derived CDR1 and CDR2 are MDHEN and SYDVKM. Germline trimming cut 3 bases from V and 7 bases from J; bases unmatched to any gene: 5. This CDR3 is 14 amino acids long. CDR3 sequence: CASSFKTSGHTQYF. In nucleotides, the CDR3 is TGTGCCAGCAGTTTCAAGACTAGCGGCCATACGCAGTATTTT.

The chain carries TRBV2 and TRBJ1-5; D unresolved. This CDR3 is built from 12 residues. V shed 3 bases and J shed 4 bases, with 4 bases lying between them. Germline CDR1 is SNHLY and CDR2 is FYNNEI. CDR3 amino acids: CASSDVNQPQHF. DNA for the CDR3: TGTGCCAGCAGTGATGTAAATCAGCCCCAGCATTTT.

This chain uses TRBV6-1 with TRBJ2-1, with D unresolved. Trimming cost V 2 bases and J 0 bases, with 8 bases left between them. Germline lookup yields CDR1 MNHNS and CDR2 SASEGT. CDR3 length: 15 residues. The CDR3 DNA is TGTGCCAGCAGTGAACTTCCCGGCTCCTACAATGAGCAGTTCTTC. It yields the protein CASSELPGSYNEQFF.

This sequence joins TRBV19 and TRBJ1-5; no clear D gene. Germline CDR1 is LNHDA and CDR2 is SQIVND (reference sequence). Trimming cost V 5 bases and J 3 bases, with 14 bases left between them. The CDR3 is 15 residues long. The DNA of the CDR3 is TGTGCCAGTAGTCCCGTTGCAGCGATCAATCAGCCCCAGCATTTT. It yields the protein CASSPVAAINQPQHF.

The CDR3 here is CSPQTGPHRSEQYF. The DNA for the CDR3 is TGCAGCCCTCAGACAGGTCCCCACCGTTCCGAGCAGTACTTC. The J gene is TRBJ2-7, the V gene TRBV29-1, with D perhaps TRBD1 (6 bases). Germline assignment: CDR1 SQVTM and CDR2 ANQGSEA. Trimming shortened V by 8 bases and J by 6 bases, and 23 bases separated the two germline ends. The CDR3 length is 14 residues.